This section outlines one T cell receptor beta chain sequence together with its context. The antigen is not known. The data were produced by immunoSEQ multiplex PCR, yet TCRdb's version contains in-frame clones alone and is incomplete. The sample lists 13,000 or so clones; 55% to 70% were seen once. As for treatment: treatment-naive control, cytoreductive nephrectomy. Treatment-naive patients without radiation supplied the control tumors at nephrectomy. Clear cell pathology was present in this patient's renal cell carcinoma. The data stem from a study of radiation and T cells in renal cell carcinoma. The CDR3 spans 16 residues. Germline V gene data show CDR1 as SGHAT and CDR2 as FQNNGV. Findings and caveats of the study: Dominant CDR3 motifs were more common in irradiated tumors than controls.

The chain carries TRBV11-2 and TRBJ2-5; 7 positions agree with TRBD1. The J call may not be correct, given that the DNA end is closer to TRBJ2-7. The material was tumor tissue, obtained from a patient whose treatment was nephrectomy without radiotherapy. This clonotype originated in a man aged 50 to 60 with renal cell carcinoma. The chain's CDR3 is CASRGPTGATSYEQYF. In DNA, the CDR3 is TGTGCCAGCAGGGGACCCACAGGGGCGACCTCCTACGAGCAGTACTTC.